A single sample gave rise to the 10 T cell receptor beta chains below, sequenced in a study of blood T cell repertoires in COVID-19. The data were produced by immunoSEQ multiplex PCR, yet TCRdb's version contains in-frame clones alone and is incomplete. Here the sample spans hundreds of thousands of clones, over 80% being singletons. Sequencing was carried out using peripheral blood. Source of these receptors: a woman aged 50 to 65 with COVID-19, enrolled during active disease.

In its sample, this clone was seen once. This CDR3 is CASSRTDKGYGYTF. The CDR3 DNA follows: TGTGCCAGCAGTAGGACGGACAAAGGCTATGGCTACACCTTC. The chain is built from TRBV27 and TRBJ1-2; D might be TRBD1 (5 bases). V lost 5 bases, J lost 4 bases, and 14 bases lay in between. The germline gives CDR1 MNHEY, CDR2 SMNVEV (reference sequence). The CDR3 has 14 amino acids.

The chain recombines TRBV5-1 with TRBJ2-7; weak D call: TRBD1 (5 bases). The length of the CDR3 is 14 residues. Germline V gives CDR1 SGHRS, CDR2 YFSETQ. Trimming took 1 base from V and 12 from J, leaving 20 bases between them. The chain's CDR3 is CASSLSVGQTHRYF. Here the CDR3 DNA reads TGCGCCAGCAGCTTGTCCGTGGGGCAGACTCATCGGTACTTC.

The CDR3 nucleotides read TGTGCCAGCTCACCCCAGGGACAGGGGGTCGGTGAGCAGTTCTTC. Amino acid sequence: CASSPQGQGVGEQFF. The chain combines TRBV18 with TRBJ2-1; 11 bases are a match to TRBD1. This CDR3 spans 15 amino acids. J lost 9 bases, V lost 3 bases, and 7 bases had no gene match. The germline CDR1 and CDR2 sequences are KGHSH and LQKENI.

The chain joins TRBV2 to TRBJ2-2; 10 nucleotides line up with TRBD2. The CDR3 has 17 residues. Germline V gene data show CDR1 as SNHLY and CDR2 as FYNNEI. V was clipped by 3 bases and J by 1 base; unmatched bases: 5. The CDR3 bases are TGTGCCAGCAGTGATACGGTAGCGGGAGGGAACACCGGGGAGCTGTTTTTT. Translated: CASSDTVAGGNTGELFF.

The genes are TRBV2 and TRBJ1-3, with TRBD1 as a possible D gene (5 bases). The V end lost 2 bases, the J end lost 3 bases, and 17 bases lay between the germline ends. CDR1 is SNHLY and CDR2 is FYNNEI in the germline V gene. The CDR3 has 17 amino acids. The CDR3 coding sequence is TGTGCCAGCAGTGAACGGATGGGGCGAACATTTGGAAACACCATATATTTT. It yields the protein CASSERMGRTFGNTIYF.

V and J are TRBV4-1 and TRBJ2-5; 9 nucleotides align to TRBD2. Germline CDR1 and CDR2: MGHRA and YSYEKL. Trimming at V came to 5 bases and at J to 5 bases, leaving 9 bases not matched to a gene. The CDR3 loop spans 15 amino acids. The CDR3 DNA follows: TGCGCCAGCAGCGCGGGACTAGCCCGGGGGGAGACCCAGTACTTC. The encoded protein is CASSAGLARGETQYF.

This chain connects TRBV7-9 to TRBJ1-2; maybe TRBD1 (5 bases). CDR3 length equals 12 residues. Germline V gene lookup returns CDR1 SEHNR and CDR2 FQNEAQ (reference sequence). With 6 bases removed from V and 7 bases from J, the gap between germline ends came to 12 bases. The CDR3 bases are TGTGCCAGCAGTTCCCAGGGTCCTGGCTACACCTTC. The encoded protein is CASSSQGPGYTF.

The chain employs TRBV19 and TRBJ2-3, with TRBD1 matching over 9 bases. The V segment lost 4 bases and the J segment 3 bases; nucleotides outside the gene matches: 8. This CDR3 region has 16 residues. Germline V gene data show CDR1 as LNHDA and CDR2 as SQIVND (reference sequence). CDR3 in amino acids: CASSTSGTGLTDTQYF. The CDR3 DNA sequence: TGTGCCAGTAGTACCTCCGGGACAGGGCTGACAGATACGCAGTATTTT.

This clone was picked up one time. J is TRBJ1-2 and V is TRBV30; TRBD1 might be the D (5 bases). The ends were cut back, 3 bases at V and 0 bases at J, with 14 bases in the middle. The CDR3 length is 15 residues. Germline CDR1 is GTSNPN and CDR2 is SVGIG (reference sequence). CDR3 sequence reads: CAWRGGRGSNYGYTF. CDR3 sequence (DNA): TGTGCCTGGAGGGGGGGAAGGGGATCTAACTATGGCTACACCTTC.

V and J are TRBV10-3 and TRBJ2-3; TRBD2 aligns across 9 bases. The J segment lost 6 bases and the V segment lost 3 bases, leaving 13 bases of the junction unmatched. CDR3 length: 17 amino acids. Germline CDR1 and CDR2: ENHRY and SYGVKD. The CDR3 here is CAISESHGVAGADTQYF. The CDR3 DNA is TGTGCCATCAGTGAATCCCACGGGGTAGCGGGAGCCGATACGCAGTATTTT.